The entry that follows covers one T cell receptor (beta chain) sequence. Its antigen is unknown. Autologous stem cell transplantation was followed by relapse in every patient, and brentuximab vedotin exposure varied. The data derive from a study of PD-1 blockade in classical Hodgkin lymphoma. Notes on the study in general: Newly diagnosed and completely responding patients shared comparable baseline diversity.

The assay was immunoSEQ multiplex PCR, and TCRdb's table has in-frame clones only and misses some. Among some 25,000 clones, around four fifths were seen once, and the ten largest hold roughly 33%. Germline-derived CDR1 and CDR2 are SGDLS and YYNGEE. V lost 0 bases and J lost 7; bases outside the gene matches: 7. The CDR3 has 15 amino acids. Sequencing used peripheral blood mononuclear cells (PBMCs), obtained before the second cycle of nivolumab. The sequence was obtained from a human donor with classical Hodgkin lymphoma. The gene calls are TRBV9 and TRBJ2-1, with TRBD1 matching 7 bases. CDR3 protein: CASSVGPDRANEQFF. For the CDR3, the DNA is TGTGCCAGCAGCGTAGGTCCCGACAGGGCTAATGAGCAGTTCTTC.